A few counts support the clone carrying this T cell receptor beta chain. The data stem from a study of blood T cell repertoires in COVID-19. Study as a whole: Sites in the United States, Italy and Spain provided acute and convalescent COVID-19 samples. T cells, B-cell-depleted T cells, or PBMCs supplied cDNA or gDNA.

The junction had 6 bases not matched to a gene; V was cut back by 3 bases and J by 4 bases. Germline values: CDR1 MNHEY, CDR2 SVGAGI. This CDR3 is built from 15 residues. Authors' analysis steps: For nucleated cells, counts were estimated from reference gene primer amplification. Data came from immunoSEQ multiplex PCR; TCRdb stores just in-frame clones and leaves some out. The DNA was the basis for D and trimming; V, J and clone size are from that table. The sample lists about 87,000 clones; more than 70% were seen once. The V gene is TRBV6-5, the J gene TRBJ1-2; 9 positions agree with TRBD1. This receptor was taken from a human donor with acute or convalescent COVID-19. The donor label of this sample is uncertain. Material for sequencing was peripheral blood. CDR3 in DNA: TGTGCCAGCAGTTATCGCCGGGACAGGGCCTATGGCTACACCTTC. This gives the protein CASSYRRDRAYGYTF.